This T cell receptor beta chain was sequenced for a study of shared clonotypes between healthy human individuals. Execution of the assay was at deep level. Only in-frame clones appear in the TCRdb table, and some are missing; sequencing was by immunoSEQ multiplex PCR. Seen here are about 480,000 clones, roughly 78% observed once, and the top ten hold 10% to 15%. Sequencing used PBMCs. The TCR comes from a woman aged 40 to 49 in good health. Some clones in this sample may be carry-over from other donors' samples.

CDR3 coding DNA: TGTGCCAGTATTAGCGGGAGCACAGATACGCAGTATTTT. This encodes CASISGSTDTQYF. The J gene is TRBJ2-3, the V gene TRBV27, with 7 bases matching TRBD2. The V gene end was trimmed by 9 bases and the J gene end by 0 bases; junction bases not matched to a gene: 3. CDR3 size: 13 residues. Germline V CDR1 and CDR2: MNHEY, SMNVEV (reference sequence).